A selection of T cell receptor beta chains follows, all from one sample in a study of T-cell memory formation after mild COVID-19. Using its own MiXCR run on the 5' RACE reads, TCRdb lists one record per CDR3 protein. The sample holds roughly 150,000 distinct CDR3 sequences, 13% to 15% seen once. Sequencing was done on a sample of PBMCs or a T cell subset sorted from them (not recorded which). These TCRs come from an adult woman who had mild COVID-19 (a few samples of this study predate the infection). Cell type and time point are not known. Both conserved end residues are part of each CDR3. Each record gives: J gene, clone size, V gene, D gene, CDR3 protein, CDR3 DNA. The D gene is left open where the match is weak. Size is stated for part of the rows, as once, few or many counts, or as a class when the clone is expanded.

j_gene: TRBJ2-5
abundance: -
v_gene: TRBV5-5
d_gene: -
CDR3aa: CASSVVLGSETQYF
CDR3nt: TGTGCCAGCAGCGTCGTGTTGGGTTCCGAGACCCAGTACTTC

j_gene: TRBJ2-7
abundance: -
v_gene: TRBV27
d_gene: -
CDR3aa: CASSLGTRGDEQYF
CDR3nt: TGTGCCAGCAGTTTAGGAACCAGGGGAGACGAGCAGTACTTC

j_gene: TRBJ2-3
abundance: few
v_gene: TRBV7-6
d_gene: -
CDR3aa: CASSPSDWRGTDTQYF
CDR3nt: TGTGCCAGCAGCCCCTCCGATTGGAGGGGGACAGATACGCAGTATTTT

j_gene: TRBJ2-7
abundance: -
v_gene: TRBV6-2/TRBV6-3
d_gene: -
CDR3aa: CASSYPLDGDSYEQYF
CDR3nt: TGTGCCAGCAGTTACCCCCTTGACGGCGACTCCTACGAGCAGTACTTC

j_gene: TRBJ1-1
abundance: -
v_gene: TRBV29-1
d_gene: TRBD1
CDR3aa: CSGLGQGVTEAFF
CDR3nt: TGCAGCGGCCTGGGACAGGGGGTCACTGAAGCTTTCTTT

j_gene: TRBJ1-1
abundance: -
v_gene: TRBV12-3/TRBV12-4
d_gene: TRBD1
CDR3aa: CASSSTGQGRRGTEAFF
CDR3nt: TGTGCCAGCAGTTCTACGGGACAGGGGAGGCGGGGTACTGAAGCTTTCTTT

j_gene: TRBJ2-3
abundance: -
v_gene: TRBV14
d_gene: -
CDR3aa: CASSQDPPWEGTDTQYF
CDR3nt: TGTGCCAGCAGCCAAGACCCACCTTGGGAAGGTACAGATACGCAGTATTTT

j_gene: TRBJ2-5
abundance: -
v_gene: TRBV29-1
d_gene: -
CDR3aa: CSVEALGETQYF
CDR3nt: TGCAGCGTTGAAGCCCTCGGAGAGACCCAGTACTTC

j_gene: TRBJ2-5
abundance: -
v_gene: TRBV4-3
d_gene: -
CDR3aa: CASSQDSGPRSISLETQYF
CDR3nt: TGCGCCAGCAGCCAAGATAGCGGTCCCCGCTCCATCTCGCTAGAGACCCAGTACTTC

j_gene: TRBJ2-7
abundance: -
v_gene: TRBV4-2
d_gene: -
CDR3aa: CASSQARSAYEQYF
CDR3nt: TGTGCCAGCAGCCAAGCCCGAAGTGCCTACGAGCAGTACTTC

j_gene: TRBJ2-3
abundance: few
v_gene: TRBV7-9
d_gene: -
CDR3aa: CASSPPHLSTQYF
CDR3nt: TGTGCCAGCAGCCCGCCGCACTTGAGCACGCAGTATTTT

j_gene: TRBJ1-4
abundance: few
v_gene: TRBV23-1
d_gene: -
CDR3aa: CARSDRQSTNEKLFF
CDR3nt: TGCGCCAGATCGGACAGACAGTCAACTAATGAAAAACTGTTTTTT

j_gene: TRBJ2-2
abundance: few
v_gene: TRBV5-1
d_gene: TRBD1
CDR3aa: CASSAFNSPGQATWAGELFF
CDR3nt: TGCGCCAGCAGCGCCTTTAATTCCCCCGGACAGGCGACGTGGGCCGGGGAGCTGTTTTTT

j_gene: TRBJ1-2
abundance: -
v_gene: TRBV20-1
d_gene: TRBD1
CDR3aa: CSAPLIRDSLYGYTF
CDR3nt: TGCAGTGCTCCCCTAATCCGGGACAGTCTTTATGGCTACACCTTC

j_gene: TRBJ2-3
abundance: -
v_gene: TRBV3-1
d_gene: TRBD2
CDR3aa: CASSQVGSLAASTDTQYF
CDR3nt: TGTGCCAGCAGCCAAGTAGGAAGTCTAGCGGCTAGCACAGATACGCAGTATTTT

j_gene: TRBJ1-1
abundance: many
v_gene: TRBV24-1
d_gene: TRBD1
CDR3aa: CATSDFTGTVEEAFF
CDR3nt: TGTGCCACCAGTGACTTCACCGGGACAGTCGAAGAAGCTTTCTTT

j_gene: TRBJ2-1
abundance: few
v_gene: TRBV6-5
d_gene: TRBD2
CDR3aa: CASRPGTTPRGEQFF
CDR3nt: TGTGCCAGCAGACCCGGGACTACTCCTCGGGGGGAGCAGTTCTTC

j_gene: TRBJ2-7
abundance: -
v_gene: TRBV4-3
d_gene: TRBD1
CDR3aa: CASSQARGHEQYF
CDR3nt: TGCGCCAGCAGCCAAGCCAGGGGGCACGAGCAGTACTTC

j_gene: TRBJ2-1
abundance: few
v_gene: TRBV5-1
d_gene: -
CDR3aa: CASRPSDPYNEQFF
CDR3nt: TGCGCCAGCCGCCCTAGCGATCCCTACAATGAGCAGTTCTTC

j_gene: TRBJ1-2
abundance: few
v_gene: TRBV10-3
d_gene: -
CDR3aa: CAISESREDGYTF
CDR3nt: TGTGCCATCAGTGAGTCTAGGGAGGACGGCTACACCTTC

j_gene: TRBJ2-3
abundance: few
v_gene: TRBV29-1
d_gene: -
CDR3aa: CSVLIASTDTQYF
CDR3nt: TGCAGCGTACTTATCGCTAGCACAGATACGCAGTATTTT

j_gene: TRBJ2-7
abundance: -
v_gene: TRBV4-1
d_gene: TRBD1
CDR3aa: CASSQEGQGAGEQYF
CDR3nt: TGCGCCAGCAGCCAAGAAGGACAGGGGGCAGGCGAGCAGTACTTC

j_gene: TRBJ1-1
abundance: -
v_gene: TRBV12-3/TRBV12-4
d_gene: TRBD1
CDR3aa: CASSDRAGTTEAFF
CDR3nt: TGTGCCAGCAGTGACAGGGCGGGGACCACTGAAGCTTTCTTT

j_gene: TRBJ1-3
abundance: few
v_gene: TRBV13
d_gene: -
CDR3aa: CASSSQGNTIYF
CDR3nt: TGTGCCAGCAGCTCGCAGGGAAACACCATATATTTT

j_gene: TRBJ1-1
abundance: many
v_gene: TRBV7-9
d_gene: -
CDR3aa: CASSLGIGSNTEAFF
CDR3nt: TGTGCCAGCAGCTTAGGTATCGGGTCGAACACTGAAGCTTTCTTT

j_gene: TRBJ2-7
abundance: few
v_gene: TRBV25-1
d_gene: -
CDR3aa: CASSEWGYEQYF
CDR3nt: TGTGCCAGCAGTGAATGGGGCTACGAGCAGTACTTC

j_gene: TRBJ1-5
abundance: few
v_gene: TRBV2
d_gene: TRBD1
CDR3aa: CASAGQGTRFRNQPQHF
CDR3nt: TGTGCCAGCGCGGGACAGGGGACCAGATTTCGCAATCAGCCCCAGCATTTT

j_gene: TRBJ2-1
abundance: many
v_gene: TRBV13
d_gene: TRBD2
CDR3aa: CASTPRSGSLSNEQFF
CDR3nt: TGTGCCAGCACCCCTCGAAGCGGGAGTCTCTCCAATGAGCAGTTCTTC

j_gene: TRBJ2-5
abundance: -
v_gene: TRBV20-1
d_gene: TRBD2
CDR3aa: CSARIAGTSGEVGETQYF
CDR3nt: TGCAGTGCCCGAATCGCCGGGACTAGCGGGGAGGTCGGGGAGACCCAGTACTTC

j_gene: TRBJ1-4
abundance: few
v_gene: TRBV20-1
d_gene: -
CDR3aa: CSAREGGFATNEKLFF
CDR3nt: TGCAGTGCTAGGGAAGGGGGTTTTGCAACTAATGAAAAACTGTTTTTT

j_gene: TRBJ1-1
abundance: -
v_gene: TRBV5-1
d_gene: TRBD1
CDR3aa: CASSSRQGLNTEASF
CDR3nt: TGCGCCAGCAGCTCCCGACAGGGGTTGAACACTGAAGCTTCCTTT

j_gene: TRBJ2-5
abundance: few
v_gene: TRBV7-3
d_gene: -
CDR3aa: CASSPVGVGETQYF
CDR3nt: TGTGCCAGCAGCCCAGTGGGGGTAGGGGAGACCCAGTACTTC

j_gene: TRBJ2-3
abundance: -
v_gene: TRBV7-9
d_gene: -
CDR3aa: CASSSLAARADTQYF
CDR3nt: TGTGCCAGCAGCTCTCTCGCGGCCAGGGCAGATACGCAGTATTTT

j_gene: TRBJ2-1
abundance: few
v_gene: TRBV5-1
d_gene: TRBD2
CDR3aa: CASSPGTSGRSEQFF
CDR3nt: TGCGCCAGCAGCCCCGGGACTAGCGGGAGAAGTGAGCAGTTCTTC

j_gene: TRBJ1-3
abundance: -
v_gene: TRBV2
d_gene: TRBD1
CDR3aa: CASIFFQGAGNTIYF
CDR3nt: TGTGCCAGCATTTTTTTCCAGGGGGCTGGAAACACCATATATTTT

j_gene: TRBJ2-2
abundance: few
v_gene: TRBV7-9
d_gene: TRBD1
CDR3aa: CASVGQRTGELFF
CDR3nt: TGTGCCAGCGTGGGACAGCGCACCGGGGAGCTGTTTTTT

j_gene: TRBJ1-1
abundance: few
v_gene: TRBV19
d_gene: -
CDR3aa: CASTLQGNTEAFF
CDR3nt: TGTGCCAGTACCCTACAGGGAAACACTGAAGCTTTCTTT

j_gene: TRBJ2-1
abundance: medium-sized
v_gene: TRBV7-9
d_gene: -
CDR3aa: CASSLLGAEQFF
CDR3nt: TGTGCCAGCAGCCTCCTAGGAGCCGAGCAGTTCTTC

j_gene: TRBJ2-3
abundance: -
v_gene: TRBV11-2
d_gene: TRBD2
CDR3aa: CASSLVGTSGDTQYF
CDR3nt: TGTGCCAGCAGCTTAGTAGGCACTAGCGGGGACACGCAGTATTTT

j_gene: TRBJ1-1
abundance: -
v_gene: TRBV13
d_gene: -
CDR3aa: CASSSPRQYTEAFF
CDR3nt: TGTGCCAGCAGCTCCCCTCGACAGTACACTGAAGCTTTCTTT

j_gene: TRBJ2-5
abundance: few
v_gene: TRBV6-2/TRBV6-3
d_gene: -
CDR3aa: CASSYSESETQYF
CDR3nt: TGTGCCAGCAGTTACTCTGAGTCTGAGACCCAGTACTTC

j_gene: TRBJ1-2
abundance: -
v_gene: TRBV5-1
d_gene: -
CDR3aa: CASKGLVNGYTF
CDR3nt: TGCGCCAGCAAAGGACTTGTAAATGGCTACACCTTC

j_gene: TRBJ2-7
abundance: -
v_gene: TRBV7-9
d_gene: -
CDR3aa: CASGKIEVYEQYF
CDR3nt: TGTGCCAGCGGAAAGATAGAAGTCTACGAGCAGTACTTC

j_gene: TRBJ1-4
abundance: -
v_gene: TRBV7-9
d_gene: TRBD1
CDR3aa: CASRGRDRINEKLFF
CDR3nt: TGTGCCAGCAGGGGCCGGGACAGGATAAATGAAAAACTGTTTTTT

j_gene: TRBJ2-7
abundance: many
v_gene: TRBV7-9
d_gene: -
CDR3aa: CASSQSPRDEQYF
CDR3nt: TGTGCCAGCAGCCAAAGCCCGAGAGACGAGCAGTACTTC

j_gene: TRBJ1-1
abundance: -
v_gene: TRBV7-9
d_gene: TRBD1
CDR3aa: CASSPTGAGTGGGDTEAFF
CDR3nt: TGTGCCAGCAGTCCCACTGGGGCCGGGACAGGGGGAGGGGACACTGAAGCTTTCTTT

j_gene: TRBJ2-5
abundance: -
v_gene: TRBV9
d_gene: -
CDR3aa: CASSVGTRGGYQETQYF
CDR3nt: TGTGCCAGCAGCGTAGGAACTAGAGGGGGGTACCAAGAGACCCAGTACTTC